This T cell receptor (beta chain) is from a study of cytomegalovirus exposure and HLA in healthy donors. Study-level points and caveats: Evidence from a later analysis indicated that most CMV-associated TCR beta chains looked HLA-restricted.

This clone was counted once. As yet, its antigen is unknown. Germline values: CDR1 KGHSH, CDR2 LQKENI. V lost 2 bases, J lost 4 bases, and 4 bases stayed unmatched. The CDR3 covers 15 residues. Primers: 60 Vbeta forward and 13 Jbeta reverse. Generated by immunoSEQ multiplex PCR, the TCRdb table keeps only in-frame clones and is missing some. The table includes roughly 240,000 clones, more than 70% detected once. Donors were nominally healthy when sampled, though unrecorded immune exposures were likely. This TCR was sampled from a boy younger than 18 in good health and CMV-seronegative. V usage is TRBV18 and J usage is TRBJ2-3, with 9 bases fitting TRBD2. Sequencing was done on a sample of PBMCs. In nucleotides, the CDR3 is TGTGCCAGCTCACCAATTGGCGGGAGGGCAGATACGCAGTATTTT. This encodes CASSPIGGRADTQYF.